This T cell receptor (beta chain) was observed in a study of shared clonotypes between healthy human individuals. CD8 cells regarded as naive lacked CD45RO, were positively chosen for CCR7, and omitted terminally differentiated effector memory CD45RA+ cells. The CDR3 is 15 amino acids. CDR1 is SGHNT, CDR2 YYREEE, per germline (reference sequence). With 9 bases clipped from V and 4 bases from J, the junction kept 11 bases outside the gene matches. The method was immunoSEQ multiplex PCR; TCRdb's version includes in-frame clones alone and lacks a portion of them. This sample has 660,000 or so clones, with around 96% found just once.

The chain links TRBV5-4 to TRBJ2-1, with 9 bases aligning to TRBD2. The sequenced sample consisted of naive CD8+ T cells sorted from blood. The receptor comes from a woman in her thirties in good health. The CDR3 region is CATLAGTERYNEQFF. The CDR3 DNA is TGTGCCACTCTAGCGGGGACTGAGCGTTACAATGAGCAGTTCTTC.